This TCR beta chain was found in a study of cytomegalovirus exposure and HLA in healthy donors. Study-level points and caveats: Some V segments (TRBV6-2 and TRBV6-3 among them) were excluded as indistinguishable. The listing of about 150 TCR beta chains classed them as cytomegalovirus-associated.

Regarding this clone: Its antigen is unidentified.

The primer mix had 60 Vbeta and 13 Jbeta primers. Assay used: immunoSEQ multiplex PCR; TCRdb lists only in-frame clones, some missing. The sample consists of about 150,000 clones, nearly 80% of them appearing once. Germline V lookup: CDR1 SNHLY, CDR2 FYNNEI. The CDR3 loop spans 11 amino acids. The V gene lost 7 bases and the J gene lost 7 bases, with 10 bases spanning the gap. Sequencing was carried out using PBMCs. This clonotype was sampled from a woman aged 40-49 years in good health and CMV-seronegative. The chain couples TRBV2 to TRBJ1-1; D gene ambiguous. CDR3 amino acids: CASIVRIEAFF. The CDR3 DNA reads as TGTGCCAGCATCGTCCGTATTGAAGCTTTCTTT.